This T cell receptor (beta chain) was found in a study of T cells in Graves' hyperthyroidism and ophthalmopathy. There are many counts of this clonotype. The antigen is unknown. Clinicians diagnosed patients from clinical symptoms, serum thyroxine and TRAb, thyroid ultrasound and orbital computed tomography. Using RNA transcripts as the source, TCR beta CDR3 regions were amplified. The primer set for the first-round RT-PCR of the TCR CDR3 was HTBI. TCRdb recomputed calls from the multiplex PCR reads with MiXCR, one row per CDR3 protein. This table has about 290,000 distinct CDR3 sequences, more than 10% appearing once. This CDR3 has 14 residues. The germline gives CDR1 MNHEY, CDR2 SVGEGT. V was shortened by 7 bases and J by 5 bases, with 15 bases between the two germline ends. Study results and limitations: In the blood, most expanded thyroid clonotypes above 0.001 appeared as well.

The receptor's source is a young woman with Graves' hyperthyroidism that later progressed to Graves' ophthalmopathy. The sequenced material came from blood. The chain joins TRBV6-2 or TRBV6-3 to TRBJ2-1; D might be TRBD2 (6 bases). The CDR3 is CASTDPGLDNEQFF. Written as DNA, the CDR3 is TGTGCCAGCACTGATCCGGGACTTGACAATGAGCAGTTCTTC.